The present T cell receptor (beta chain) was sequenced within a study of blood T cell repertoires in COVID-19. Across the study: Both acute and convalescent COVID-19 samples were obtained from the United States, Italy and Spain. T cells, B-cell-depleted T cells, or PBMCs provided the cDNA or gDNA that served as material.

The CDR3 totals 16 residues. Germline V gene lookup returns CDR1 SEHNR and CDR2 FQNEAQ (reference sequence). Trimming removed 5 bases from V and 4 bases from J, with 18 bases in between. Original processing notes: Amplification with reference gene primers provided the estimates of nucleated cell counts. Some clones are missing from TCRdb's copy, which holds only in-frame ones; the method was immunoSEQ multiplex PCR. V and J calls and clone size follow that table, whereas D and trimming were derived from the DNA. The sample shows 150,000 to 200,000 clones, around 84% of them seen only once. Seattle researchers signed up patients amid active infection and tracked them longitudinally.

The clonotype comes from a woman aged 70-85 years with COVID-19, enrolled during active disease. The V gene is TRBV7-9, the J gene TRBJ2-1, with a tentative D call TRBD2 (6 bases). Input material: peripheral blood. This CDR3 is CASSSKAGGGYNEQFF. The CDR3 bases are TGTGCCAGCAGCAGTAAAGCGGGCGGCGGGTACAATGAGCAGTTCTTC.